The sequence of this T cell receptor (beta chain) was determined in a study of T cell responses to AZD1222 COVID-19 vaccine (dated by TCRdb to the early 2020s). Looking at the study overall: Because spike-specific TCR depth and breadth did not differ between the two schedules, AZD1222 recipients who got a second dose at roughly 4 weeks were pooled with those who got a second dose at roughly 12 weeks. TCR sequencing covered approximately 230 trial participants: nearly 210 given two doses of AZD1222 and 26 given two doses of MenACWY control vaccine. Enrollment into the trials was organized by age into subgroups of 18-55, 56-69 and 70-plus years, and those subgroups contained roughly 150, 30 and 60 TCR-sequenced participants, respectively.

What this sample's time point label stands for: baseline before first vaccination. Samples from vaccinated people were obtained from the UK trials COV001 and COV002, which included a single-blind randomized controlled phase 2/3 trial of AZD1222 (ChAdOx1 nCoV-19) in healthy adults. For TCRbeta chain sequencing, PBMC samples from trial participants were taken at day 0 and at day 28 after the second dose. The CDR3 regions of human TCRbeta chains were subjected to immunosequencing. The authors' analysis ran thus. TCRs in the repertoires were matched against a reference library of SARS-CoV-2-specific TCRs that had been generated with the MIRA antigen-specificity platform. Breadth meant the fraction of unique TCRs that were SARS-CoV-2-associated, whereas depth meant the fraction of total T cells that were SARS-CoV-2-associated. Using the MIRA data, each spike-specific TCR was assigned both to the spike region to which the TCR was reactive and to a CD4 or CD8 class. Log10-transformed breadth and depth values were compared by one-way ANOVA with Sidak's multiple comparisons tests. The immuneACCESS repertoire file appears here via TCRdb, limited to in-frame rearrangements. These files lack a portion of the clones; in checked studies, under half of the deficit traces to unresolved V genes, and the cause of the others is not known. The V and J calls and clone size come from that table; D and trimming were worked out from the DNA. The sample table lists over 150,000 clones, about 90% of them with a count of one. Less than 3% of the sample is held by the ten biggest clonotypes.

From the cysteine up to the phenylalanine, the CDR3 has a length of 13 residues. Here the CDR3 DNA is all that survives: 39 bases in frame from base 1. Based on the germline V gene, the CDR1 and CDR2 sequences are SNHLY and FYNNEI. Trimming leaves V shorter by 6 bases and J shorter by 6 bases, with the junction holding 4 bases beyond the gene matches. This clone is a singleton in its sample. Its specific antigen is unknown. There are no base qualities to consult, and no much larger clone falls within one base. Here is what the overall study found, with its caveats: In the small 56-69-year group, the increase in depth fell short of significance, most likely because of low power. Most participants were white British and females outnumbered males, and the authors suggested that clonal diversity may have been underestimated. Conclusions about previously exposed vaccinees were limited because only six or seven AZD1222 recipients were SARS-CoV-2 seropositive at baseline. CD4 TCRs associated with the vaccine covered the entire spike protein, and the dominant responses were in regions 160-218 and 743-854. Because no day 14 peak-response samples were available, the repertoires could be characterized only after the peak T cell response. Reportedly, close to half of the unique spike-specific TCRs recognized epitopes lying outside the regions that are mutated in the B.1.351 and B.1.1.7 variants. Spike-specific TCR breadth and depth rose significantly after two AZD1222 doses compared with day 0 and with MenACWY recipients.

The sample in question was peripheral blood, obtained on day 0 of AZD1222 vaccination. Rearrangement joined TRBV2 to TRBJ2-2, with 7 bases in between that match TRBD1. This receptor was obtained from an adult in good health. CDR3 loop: CASRSGTAGELFF. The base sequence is TGTGCCAGCAGATCCGGGACAGCCGGGGAGCTGTTTTTT.